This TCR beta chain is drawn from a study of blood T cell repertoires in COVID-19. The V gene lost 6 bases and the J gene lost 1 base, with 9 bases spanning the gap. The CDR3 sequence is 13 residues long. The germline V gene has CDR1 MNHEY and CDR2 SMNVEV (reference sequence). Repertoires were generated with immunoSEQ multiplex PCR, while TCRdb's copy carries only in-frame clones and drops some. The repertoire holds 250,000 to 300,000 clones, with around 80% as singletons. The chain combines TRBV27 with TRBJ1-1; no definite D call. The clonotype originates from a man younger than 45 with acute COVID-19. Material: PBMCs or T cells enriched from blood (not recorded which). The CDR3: CASSLVQNTEAFF. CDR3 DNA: TGTGCCAGCAGCTTGGTACAGAACACTGAAGCTTTCTTT.